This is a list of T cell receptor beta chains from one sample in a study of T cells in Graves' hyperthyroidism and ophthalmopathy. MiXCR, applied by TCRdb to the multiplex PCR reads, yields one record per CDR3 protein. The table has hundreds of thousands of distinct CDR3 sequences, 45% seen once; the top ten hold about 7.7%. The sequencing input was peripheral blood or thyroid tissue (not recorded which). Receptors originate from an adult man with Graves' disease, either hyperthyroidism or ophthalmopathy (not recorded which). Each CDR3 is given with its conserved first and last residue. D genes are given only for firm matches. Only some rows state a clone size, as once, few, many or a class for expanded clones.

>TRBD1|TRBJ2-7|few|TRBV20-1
CSASHRDSNYEQYF
TGCAGTGCTAGTCACCGGGACAGTAATTACGAGCAGTACTTC
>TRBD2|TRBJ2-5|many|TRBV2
CASTTTSGKETQYF
TGTGCCAGCACCACGACTAGCGGAAAAGAGACCCAGTACTTC
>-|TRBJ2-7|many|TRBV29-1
CSVRTASSYEQYF
TGCAGCGTTCGGACGGCGAGCTCCTACGAGCAGTACTTC
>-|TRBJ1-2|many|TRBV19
CASAKSWNYGYTF
TGTGCCAGTGCGAAGAGCTGGAACTATGGCTACACCTTC
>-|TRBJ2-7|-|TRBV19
CASSPGVGTNYEQYF
TGTGCCAGTAGCCCCGGGGTCGGCACCAATTACGAGCAGTACTTC
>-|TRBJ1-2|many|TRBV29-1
CSVEGQTNYGYTF
TGCAGCGTTGAAGGACAGACTAACTATGGCTACACCTTC
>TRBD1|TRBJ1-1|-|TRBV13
CASSLGFTGGNEAFF
TGTGCCAGCAGCTTAGGTTTTACAGGGGGCAATGAAGCTTTCTTT
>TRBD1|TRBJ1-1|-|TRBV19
CASSIRQGGTEASF
TGTGCCAGTAGTATTCGACAGGGAGGTACTGAAGCTTCCTTT
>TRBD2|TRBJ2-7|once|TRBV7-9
CASSQEVGGPLLYEQYF
TGTGCCAGCAGCCAAGAGGTGGGAGGGCCATTGCTCTACGAGCAGTACTTC
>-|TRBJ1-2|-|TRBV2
CASSYLSPRDDGYTF
TGTGCCAGCAGTTACCTCAGCCCCAGGGACGATGGCTACACCTTC
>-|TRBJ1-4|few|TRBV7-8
CASSFFQTTNEKLFF
TGTGCCAGCAGCTTTTTCCAGACAACTAATGAAAAACTGTTTTTT
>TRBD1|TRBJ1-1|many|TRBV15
CATSRIEGASMNTEAFF
TGTGCCACCAGCAGAATAGAGGGGGCGAGTATGAACACTGAAGCTTTCTTT
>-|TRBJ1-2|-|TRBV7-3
CASSPTAGLKRGYTF
TGTGCCAGCAGCCCCACTGCGGGTCTCAAGAGGGGCTACACCTTC
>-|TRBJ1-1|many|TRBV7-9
CASSLVRANTEAFF
TGTGCCAGCAGCTTAGTCAGGGCGAACACTGAAGCTTTCTTT
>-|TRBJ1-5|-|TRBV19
CASSPGGLQPQHF
TGTGCCAGTAGTCCCGGGGGGCTCCAGCCCCAGCATTTT
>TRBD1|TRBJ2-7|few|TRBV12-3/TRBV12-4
CASRPGQGAYEQYF
TGTGCCAGCAGGCCGGGACAGGGTGCCTACGAGCAGTACTTC
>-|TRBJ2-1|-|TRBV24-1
CATSGLHDEQFF
TGTGCCACCAGTGGCCTTCACGATGAGCAGTTCTTC
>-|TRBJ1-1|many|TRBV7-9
CASSLSTANTEAFF
TGTGCCAGCAGCTTGTCGACGGCTAACACTGAAGCTTTCTTT
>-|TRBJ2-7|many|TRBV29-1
CSVEDGRGSGYEQYF
TGCAGCGTTGAAGATGGAAGGGGAAGTGGCTACGAGCAGTACTTC
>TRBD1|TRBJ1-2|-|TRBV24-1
CATNTGTGAGYTF
TGTGCCACCAATACAGGGACAGGGGCTGGCTACACCTTC
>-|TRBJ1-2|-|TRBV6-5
CAISYGENYGYTF
TGTGCCATCAGTTACGGGGAGAACTATGGCTACACCTTC
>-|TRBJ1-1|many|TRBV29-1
CSVANNEAFF
TGCAGCGTTGCGAATAATGAAGCTTTCTTT
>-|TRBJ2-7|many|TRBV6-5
CASSYSGGGLNEQYF
TGTGCCAGCAGTTACTCAGGAGGGGGTCTGAACGAGCAGTACTTC
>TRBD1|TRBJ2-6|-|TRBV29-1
CSWGQGGSGANVLTF
TGCAGCTGGGGACAGGGCGGCTCTGGGGCCAACGTCCTGACTTTC
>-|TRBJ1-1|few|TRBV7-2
CASSLAAGLGHTEAFF
TGTGCCAGCAGCTTAGCAGCAGGGCTGGGTCACACTGAAGCTTTCTTT
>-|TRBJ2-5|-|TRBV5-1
CASNQREGVETQYF
TGCGCCAGCAACCAGAGGGAAGGGGTCGAGACCCAGTACTTC
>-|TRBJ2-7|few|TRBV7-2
CASSHRDGSYEQYF
TGTGCCAGCAGTCACCGGGACGGCTCCTACGAGCAGTACTTC
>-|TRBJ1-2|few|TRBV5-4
CASGLEGRNYGYTF
TGTGCCAGCGGACTCGAGGGCAGAAACTATGGCTACACCTTC
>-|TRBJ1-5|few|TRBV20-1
CSARVGASYQPQHF
TGCAGTGCTAGAGTGGGGGCCAGCTATCAGCCCCAGCATTTT
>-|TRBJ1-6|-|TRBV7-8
CASSQEVRQTNSPLHF
TGTGCCAGCAGCCAAGAAGTCCGACAGACTAATTCACCCCTCCACTTT
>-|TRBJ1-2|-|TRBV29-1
CSGETGRYGYTF
TGCAGCGGCGAAACTGGACGGTATGGCTACACCTTC
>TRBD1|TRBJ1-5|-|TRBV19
CASSTKTGVGNQPQHF
TGTGCCAGTAGTACCAAAACAGGGGTTGGCAATCAGCCCCAGCATTTT
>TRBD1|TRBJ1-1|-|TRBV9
CASHGDRGWGTEAFF
TGTGCCAGCCACGGGGACAGGGGATGGGGCACTGAAGCTTTCTTT
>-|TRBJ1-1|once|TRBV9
CASSPLLGAMTEAFF
TGTGCCAGCAGCCCCCTTCTGGGGGCGATGACTGAAGCTTTCTTT
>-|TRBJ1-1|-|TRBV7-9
CASSFFSGAEAFF
TGTGCCAGCAGCTTTTTTTCCGGGGCTGAAGCTTTCTTT
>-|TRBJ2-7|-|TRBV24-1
CVTSDLSSQYF
TGTGTTACCAGTGATCTGTCTTCGCAGTACTTC
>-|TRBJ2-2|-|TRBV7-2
CASSQAPGELFF
TGCGCCAGCAGCCAAGCTCCCGGGGAGCTGTTTTTT
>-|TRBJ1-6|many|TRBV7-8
CASSLEVESPLHF
TGTGCCAGCAGCCTAGAAGTGGAATCACCCCTCCACTTT
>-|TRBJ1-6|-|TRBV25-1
CASSDSYRVSPLHF
TGTGCCAGCAGTGATTCCTACAGGGTATCACCCCTCCACTTT
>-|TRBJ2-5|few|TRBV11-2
CASSSPQDWVQETQYF
TGTGCCAGCAGTTCCCCCCAGGACTGGGTCCAAGAGACCCAGTACTTC
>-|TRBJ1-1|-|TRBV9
CASSVDILGAEAFF
TGTGCCAGCAGCGTAGATATTTTGGGGGCTGAAGCTTTCTTT
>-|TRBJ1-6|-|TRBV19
CASSIRQATNSPLHF
TGTGCCAGTAGTATCCGGCAGGCGACTAATTCACCCCTCCACTTT
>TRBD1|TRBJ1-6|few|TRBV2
CASSLIRDRVGSPLHF
TGTGCCAGCAGTTTAATCCGGGACAGGGTAGGCTCACCCCTCCACTTT